The 23 T cell receptor beta chains below were found in one sample sequenced in a study of blood T cells in healthy people across ages. PCR was performed a second time for about 7 to 12 cycles using a sample-barcoded 5' primer and a J-beta primer mix. TCRdb processed the 5' RACE reads anew with MiXCR; each CDR3 protein has one entry. This sample yields hundreds of thousands of distinct CDR3 sequences, of which roughly three fifths are seen a single time; roughly 25% belongs to the top ten. Sequencing used blood. The source is a middle-aged man in good health.

Regarding this clonotype: One end of the junction is discordant with germline, which a read error may explain. The chain is built from TRBV5-1 and TRBJ2-5; TRBD2 is a possible D gene (5 bases). The CDR3 covers 14 residues. Germline loops: CDR1 SGHRS, CDR2 YFSETQ. Here the CDR3 reads CVSSFGGYPQEQYF. In DNA form, the CDR3 reads TGCGTCAGCAGCTTTGGAGGTTACCCCCAAGAGCAGTACTTC. Full variable domain (outside the CDR3, taken from reference TRBV5-1 and TRBJ2-5): KAGVTQTPRYLIKTRGQQVTLSCSPISGHRSVSWYQQTPGQGLQFLFEYFSETQRNKGNFPGRFSGRQFSNSRSEMNVSTLELGDSALYLCVSSFGGYPQEQYFGPGTRLLVL.

The rearrangement joins TRBV29-1 to TRBJ2-1; TRBD1 matches at 7 bases. Germline CDR1 and CDR2: SQVTM and ANQGSEA. Trimming removed 0 bases from V and 12 bases from J; junction bases left unmatched: 11. This CDR3 spans 14 amino acids. The CDR3 spells CSVEDVRAGGMQFF. The CDR3 DNA follows: TGCAGCGTTGAAGATGTAAGGGCAGGGGGTATGCAGTTCTTC.

This chain joins TRBV21-1 and TRBJ2-7. TRBV21-1 is shown as a pseudogene. There are 14 residues in the CDR3. The CDR3 spells CASSSFRRVYEQYF. The DNA for the CDR3 is TGTGCCAGCTCTTCTTTCAGACGGGTCTACGAGCAGTACTTC.

This clonotype was picked up a small number of times. This chain connects TRBV29-1 to TRBJ2-7; D is possibly TRBD2 (6 bases). The CDR3 extends over 14 amino acids. Germline V gene sequence: CDR1 SQVTM, CDR2 ANQGSEA. Trimming took 4 bases from V and 5 from J, leaving 18 bases between them. DNA of the CDR3: TGCAGCGTTGGAGTGAGGCTGGGAGGCGACGAGCAGTACTTC. As protein: CSVGVRLGGDEQYF.

This chain links TRBV11-2 with TRBJ2-5; 7 bases line up with TRBD1. The CDR3 is 15 residues long. Germline loops: CDR1 SGHAT, CDR2 FQNNGV. The V and J ends lost 5 bases and 2 bases, in that order; junction bases with no gene match: 8. CDR3: CASSKNRGRQETQYF. CDR3 DNA: TGTGCCAGCAGCAAAAACAGGGGAAGGCAAGAGACCCAGTACTTC.

This clonotype was seen a few times. The rearrangement links TRBV7-3 to TRBJ2-7; the match to TRBD2 covers 8 bases. Trimming at V came to 0 bases and at J to 3 bases, leaving 4 bases not matched to a gene. There are 15 residues in the CDR3. Germline assignment: CDR1 SGHTA and CDR2 FQGTGA. CDR3 amino acids: CASSLTGGEGYEQYF. In nucleotides, the CDR3 is TGTGCCAGCAGCTTAACCGGGGGGGAGGGCTACGAGCAGTACTTC.

V gene TRBV20-1 combines with J gene TRBJ2-5; the match to TRBD1 covers 11 bases. This CDR3 spans 17 amino acids. V shed 1 base and J 5 bases; nucleotides not matched to a gene: 12. In germline, CDR1 is DFQATT, CDR2 SNEGSKA (reference sequence). The CDR3 is CSARGPPGQGVEETQYF. CDR3 nucleotide sequence: TGCAGTGCTAGAGGCCCCCCGGGACAGGGGGTGGAGGAGACCCAGTACTTC.

The V call is TRBV25-1, the J call TRBJ1-5; D not resolved. Germline CDR1 MGHDK, CDR2 SYGVNS. Trimming cost V 3 bases and J 12 bases, with 12 bases left between them. The CDR3 has 12 residues. CDR3 coding DNA: TGTGCCAGCAGTGATATGCGGGAGGTCCAGCATTTT. Its protein is CASSDMREVQHF.

V and J are TRBV20-1 and TRBJ2-5, with 9 nucleotides matching TRBD2. This CDR3 is 15 amino acids long. Losses at the gene ends were 5 bases for V and 1 base for J; bases not matched to a gene: 8. Germline V lookup: CDR1 DFQATT, CDR2 SNEGSKA (reference sequence). The CDR3 region is CSAGIAGETQETQYF. The CDR3 DNA sequence: TGCAGTGCTGGAATAGCGGGGGAGACCCAAGAGACCCAGTACTTC.

The CDR3 reads CASSRFGPFQETQYF. CDR3 DNA: TGTGCCAGCAGCCGGTTTGGACCATTCCAAGAGACCCAGTACTTC. This rearrangement joins TRBV3-1 to TRBJ2-5; D not certain. The CDR3 extends over 15 amino acids. Between the trimmed V and J ends, which lost 4 bases and 1 base, there was a span of 13 bases. The germline V gene encodes CDR1 LGHDT and CDR2 YNNKEL (reference sequence).

Comments on this clonotype: A read error may produce the germline difference seen at one junction end. The chain is built from TRBV4-2 and TRBJ2-5; no clear D gene. The CDR3 loop spans 14 amino acids. CDR1 is LGHNA and CDR2 is YNFKEQ in the germline V gene. The chain's CDR3 is CASNQYGPQETQYF. CDR3 DNA: TGTGCCAGCAACCAATATGGTCCCCAAGAGACCCAGTACTTC.

The table lists this clonotype with a few counts. This chain connects TRBV12-3 or TRBV12-4 to TRBJ2-3, with D possibly matching TRBD2 (6 bases). The CDR3 sequence is 15 residues long. Trimming shortened V by 4 bases and J by 8 bases, and 19 bases separated the two germline ends. The CDR3 is CASSSMGGLTGTQYF. In DNA, the CDR3 is TGTGCCAGCAGTTCCATGGGGGGACTCACGGGTACGCAGTATTTT.

The rearrangement uses TRBV28 and TRBJ2-7, with D perhaps TRBD1 (6 bases). The CDR3 totals 13 residues. Germline values: CDR1 MDHEN, CDR2 SYDVKM. V lost 5 bases to trimming and J lost 4 bases, with 12 bases between them. CDR3 protein: CASSTQQGYEQYF. CDR3 bases: TGTGCCAGCAGTACCCAACAGGGATACGAGCAGTACTTC.

The chain joins TRBV20-1 to TRBJ1-2; 7 bases align to TRBD1. Trimming took 5 bases from V and 6 from J; bases not matched to a gene: 15. Germline CDR1 reads DFQATT; CDR2 reads SNEGSKA (reference sequence). CDR3 size: 15 residues. In DNA, the CDR3 is TGCAGTGCTGGGAGGGGCGCAGGGGGTTTTAATGGCTACACCTTC. Its protein is CSAGRGAGGFNGYTF.

There are a few counts of this clonotype. The V and J genes are TRBV20-1 and TRBJ1-6; D possibly corresponds to TRBD1 (6 bases). Germline CDR1 and CDR2: DFQATT and SNEGSKA (reference sequence). V lost 4 bases and J lost 10, with 17 bases in between. This CDR3 has 14 residues. The CDR3 region has the DNA TGCAGTGCTAAAGGTCCAGGGGAGAGATCACCCCTCCACTTT. It translates to CSAKGPGERSPLHF.

V gene TRBV4-2 combines with J gene TRBJ1-2; a weak D match, TRBD1 (5 bases). CDR3 length: 17 residues. Trimming shortened V by 0 bases and J by 1 base, and 15 bases separated the two germline ends. Germline values: CDR1 LGHNA, CDR2 YNFKEQ. This chain's CDR3 is CASSQDGGTANNYGYTF. CDR3 DNA sequence: TGTGCCAGCAGCCAAGATGGGGGGACGGCGAATAACTATGGCTACACCTTC.

V gene TRBV5-1 combines with J gene TRBJ2-7; 10 bases agree with TRBD1. Germline CDR1 SGHRS, CDR2 YFSETQ. V lost 4 bases and J lost 3; bases outside the gene matches: 4. The CDR3 consists of 14 residues. CDR3 sequence: CASSPDRGGYEQYF. The CDR3 bases are TGCGCCAGCAGCCCGGACAGGGGGGGCTACGAGCAGTACTTC.

The V call is TRBV7-3, the J call TRBJ2-1; 7 bases are shared with TRBD2. The V gene end was trimmed by 7 bases and the J gene end by 11 bases; junction bases not matched to a gene: 8. The CDR3 consists of 12 residues. Germline assignment: CDR1 SGHTA and CDR2 FQGTGA. This chain's CDR3 is CASITGGLKQFF. DNA of the CDR3: TGTGCCAGCATCACGGGAGGTCTTAAGCAGTTCTTC.

This clonotype was counted only a few times. The V gene is TRBV29-1, the J gene TRBJ2-1; D might be TRBD1 (6 bases). The CDR3 is 14 residues long. The V gene lost 3 bases and the J gene lost 2 bases, with 11 bases spanning the gap. Germline CDR1 SQVTM, CDR2 ANQGSEA. The CDR3 is CSVDGTPTYNEQFF. DNA of the CDR3: TGCAGCGTTGATGGGACACCGACCTACAATGAGCAGTTCTTC.

This clonotype was seen just once. The chain carries TRBV4-3 and TRBJ2-6; D remains ambiguous. The CDR3 spans 16 residues. Germline V CDR1 and CDR2: LGHNA, YSLEER. The V gene lost 0 bases and the J gene lost 0 bases, with 6 bases spanning the gap. The CDR3 reads CASSQDVNSGANVLTF. The CDR3 DNA sequence: TGCGCCAGCAGCCAAGATGTAAACTCTGGGGCCAACGTCCTGACTTTC.

The chain combines TRBV7-2 with TRBJ1-4; no clear D. This CDR3 region has 15 residues. In germline, CDR1 is SGHTA, CDR2 FQGNSA. The V gene lost 7 bases and the J gene lost 7 bases, with 19 bases spanning the gap. Here the CDR3 reads CASTKHPASLEKLFF. CDR3 DNA sequence: TGTGCCAGCACCAAACACCCGGCGTCCCTTGAAAAACTGTTTTTT.

The DNA of the CDR3 is TGTGCTAGTGGTTTGATACCGACGTCATCACAGGGGAATGAGCAGTTCTTC. Amino acids: CASGLIPTSSQGNEQFF. This chain connects TRBV12-5 to TRBJ2-1; TRBD1 aligns across 7 bases. Germline V gene sequence: CDR1 LGHNT, CDR2 FRNRAP. The CDR3 is 17 residues long. J lost 7 bases, V lost 2 bases, and 14 bases had no gene match.

The chain carries TRBV5-1 and TRBJ2-1, with 10 bases identical to TRBD2. There are 17 residues in the CDR3. V lost 0 bases to trimming and J lost 0 bases; unmatched junction nucleotides: 3. Germline values: CDR1 SGHRS, CDR2 YFSETQ. This chain's CDR3 is CASSLVSGGSSYNEQFF. The CDR3 nucleotides are TGCGCCAGCAGCTTGGTTAGCGGGGGGAGCTCCTACAATGAGCAGTTCTTC.